A selection of T cell receptor beta chains follows, all from one sample in a study of T cell repertoires and HLA-DP antigens. Data came from immunoSEQ multiplex PCR; TCRdb stores just in-frame clones and leaves some out. The profile shows around 90,000 clones, roughly nine tenths of them singletons. These receptors' targets are unknown. Sequenced sample: CD4+ T cells from PBMCs. These receptors were obtained from a man aged 45 to 65 in good health and CMV-seronegative. CDR3s include the opening cysteine and the closing phenylalanine or tryptophan. Each record gives: clone size, J gene, V gene, D gene, CDR3 protein, CDR3 DNA. A D gene is named only where the DNA matches it firmly. Clone sizes are given selectively: once, few, many, or a class where the clone is expanded.

>once|TRBJ2-7|TRBV9|NA
CASSVGGNYEQYF
TGTGCCAGCAGTGTCGGGGGAAACTACGAGCAGTACTTC
>once|TRBJ2-7|TRBV5-6|TRBD1
CASSPGTGMREQYF
TGTGCCAGCAGCCCCGGGACAGGGATGCGCGAGCAGTACTTC
>NA|TRBJ2-2|TRBV7-6|NA
CASSLIAGNTGELFF
TGTGCCAGCAGCTTAATCGCAGGGAACACCGGGGAGCTGTTTTTT
>NA|TRBJ2-7|TRBV2|NA
CASSEKGEQYF
TGTGCCAGCAGTGAGAAGGGCGAGCAGTACTTC
>NA|TRBJ2-1|TRBV30|TRBD2
CAWSVSRGRAREQFF
TGTGCCTGGAGTGTATCTCGCGGGAGGGCCAGAGAGCAGTTCTTC
>NA|TRBJ2-5|TRBV29-1|NA
CSVGGRGASLLETQYF
TGCAGCGTTGGGGGAAGGGGTGCCTCCCTTTTGGAGACCCAGTACTTC
>NA|TRBJ2-7|TRBV2|NA
CASSESGDGYEQYF
TGTGCCAGCAGTGAATCGGGGGACGGCTACGAGCAGTACTTC
>few|TRBJ1-1|TRBV20-1|TRBD1
CRSRGQGGAFF
TGCAGGAGCAGGGGGCAGGGCGGAGCTTTCTTT
>NA|TRBJ2-5|TRBV6-5|TRBD2
CASILAGIQYF
TGTGCCAGCATCCTAGCGGGTATCCAGTACTTC
>NA|TRBJ2-6|TRBV4-2|NA
CASSQDKGPRDTFSGANVLTF
TGTGCCAGCAGCCAAGATAAGGGGCCCCGGGACACTTTCTCTGGGGCCAACGTCCTGACTTTC
>NA|TRBJ2-5|TRBV11-3|NA
CASSQGLETQYF
TGTGCCAGCAGCCAGGGGCTAGAGACCCAGTACTTC
>NA|TRBJ1-2|TRBV4-1|NA
CASSQDPAAPNYGYTF
TGCGCCAGCAGCCAAGATCCAGCCGCTCCCAACTATGGCTACACCTTC
>NA|TRBJ2-3|TRBV6-1|NA
CASTLSFSGDTQYF
TGTGCCAGCACACTGAGTTTCTCCGGAGATACGCAGTATTTT
>once|TRBJ2-1|TRBV2|TRBD2
CASRGLAGPNEQFF
TGTGCCAGCAGGGGACTAGCGGGCCCCAATGAGCAGTTCTTC
>NA|TRBJ2-3|TRBV30|NA
CAWSFTSPGTQYF
TGTGCCTGGAGTTTTACTAGCCCGGGTACGCAGTATTTT
>once|TRBJ2-7|TRBV19|NA
CASSNRDNSYEQYF
TGTGCCAGTAGTAACCGGGACAACTCCTACGAGCAGTACTTC
>NA|TRBJ1-5|TRBV4-2|TRBD1
CASSQEVTGGQPQHF
TGTGCCAGCAGCCAAGAGGTGACAGGGGGTCAGCCCCAGCATTTT
>NA|TRBJ1-6|TRBV6-5|NA
CASSYSGGLNSPLHF
TGTGCCAGCAGTTACTCGGGGGGGTTGAATTCACCCCTCCACTTT
>many|TRBJ2-3|TRBV6-1|NA
CASSEQQSDTQYF
TGTGCCAGCAGTGAACAACAGTCAGATACGCAGTATTTT
>NA|TRBJ2-7|TRBV5-1|TRBD1
CASSLAAGQGAEQYF
TGCGCCAGCAGCTTGGCCGCGGGACAGGGGGCCGAGCAGTACTTC
>NA|TRBJ2-4|TRBV2|NA
CASRTFDDTKNIQYF
TGTGCCAGCAGGACTTTTGACGACACCAAAAACATTCAGTACTTC
>NA|TRBJ1-2|TRBV30|NA
CAWSIGNYGYTF
TGTGCCTGGAGTATCGGTAACTATGGCTACACCTTC
>NA|TRBJ1-6|TRBV19|NA
CASSDGGRLLNSPLHF
TGTGCCAGTAGTGACGGGGGCCGTTTACTTAATTCACCCCTCCACTTT
>NA|TRBJ1-5|TRBV6-1|TRBD1
CASSEATGGGQPQHF
TGTGCCAGCAGTGAAGCCACAGGGGGCGGTCAGCCCCAGCATTTT
>NA|TRBJ2-3|TRBV29-1|TRBD2
CSVLTGLAGRTDTQYF
TGCAGCGTCCTAACGGGACTAGCGGGGAGAACAGATACGCAGTATTTT
>NA|TRBJ1-4|TRBV18|NA
CASSPTQGSNEKLFF
TGTGCCAGCTCACCAACACAGGGTTCAAATGAAAAACTGTTTTTT
>NA|TRBJ2-3|TRBV10-3|TRBD2
CAISALGAGGTDTQYF
TGTGCCATCAGTGCTTTAGGGGCGGGAGGCACAGATACGCAGTATTTT